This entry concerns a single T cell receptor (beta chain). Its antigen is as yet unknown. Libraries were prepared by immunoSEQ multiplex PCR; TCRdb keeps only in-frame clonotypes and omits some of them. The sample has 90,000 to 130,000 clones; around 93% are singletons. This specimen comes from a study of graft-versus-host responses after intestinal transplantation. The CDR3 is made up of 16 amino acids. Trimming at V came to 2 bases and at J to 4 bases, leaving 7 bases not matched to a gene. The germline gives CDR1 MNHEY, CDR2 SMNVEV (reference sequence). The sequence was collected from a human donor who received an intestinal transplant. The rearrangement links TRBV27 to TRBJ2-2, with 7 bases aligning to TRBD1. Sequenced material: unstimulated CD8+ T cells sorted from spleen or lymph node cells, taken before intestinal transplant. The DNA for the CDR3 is TGTGCCAGCAGTTTAGTAAGGGGGCGTCGCACCGGGGAGCTGTTTTTT. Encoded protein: CASSLVRGRRTGELFF.